This is a list of T cell receptor beta chains from one sample in a study of cytotoxic CD8 clonotypes in ibrutinib-treated CLL. Method: immunoSEQ multiplex PCR; TCRdb's copy keeps in-frame clones and lacks some. This table has about 300,000 clones, roughly 76% appearing once. Sample: PBMCs, taken at disease progression, from a patient treated with ibrutinib. Receptor source: a human donor with chronic lymphocytic leukemia. The CDR3 runs from the conserved cysteine through the conserved F or W. Each record gives: V gene, CDR3 protein.

>TRBV6-6
CASSYVFPRGTEAFF
>TRBV4-1
CASSLPGPLGNEQFF
>TRBV7-9
CASSRRTPQTETQYF
>TRBV7-3
CASSLFQTGLDEQYF
>TRBV15
CATSRGRGSTEAFF
>TRBV29-1
CSVEGTVNTEAFF
>TRBV5-1
CASSFRYGTVVEQYF
>TRBV5-1
CASSLGLAGAGELFF
>TRBV10-3
CASQGARNQPQHF
>TRBV7-8
CASSHDRGSPLHF
>TRBV5-1
CASSSLDSTASGAGELFF
>TRBV15
CATSRDRGNYGYTF
>TRBV6-5
CASSHQGYEQYF
>TRBV9
CASSVADGVGNTIYF
>TRBV6-1
CASSEPGQTYEQYF
>TRBV9
CASSVGLAGGLSSYEQYF
>TRBV5-1
CASSFDIRETQYF
>TRBV7-9
CASSPVGQDYGYTF
>TRBV5-1
CASSLQDRREAFF
>TRBV10-1
CASSESGTGVSPLHF
>TRBV6-5
CASSPGTGAEQYF
>TRBV2
CASSGRSGGYGYTF
>TRBV27
CASSPDGRGAGGYTF
>TRBV2
CASNEGPSYEQYF
>TRBV11-2
CASSLGGRFGYTDTQYF
>TRBV4-1
CASSPPTSGGPESTDTQYF
>TRBV18
CASSSRVAEAWDEQFF
>TRBV5-1
CASSFGREGSGEQYF
>TRBV6-5
CASSYLGSARYNEQFF
>TRBV19
CASSPGGPGRGYTF
>TRBV19
CASRSGTGATRSGNTIYF
>TRBV28
CASRTLNQPQHF
>TRBV25-1
CASSETATGNTIYF
>TRBV19
CASSMAGGYEQFF
>TRBV28
CASSFPGLEQYF
>TRBV2
CASSGGARTEAFF
>TRBV9
CASSVAASGGDTQYF
>TRBV29-1
CSVARGGEQYF
>TRBV4-2
CASSQGYGAYEQYF
>TRBV25-1
CASSASGGFYEQYF
>TRBV5-5
CASSLGGFGYTF
>TRBV28
CASSSPARVAGANVLTF
>TRBV19
CASSLGSPANEKLFF
>TRBV7-3
CASSSDLGETQYF
>TRBV10-2
CASSQTGLETQYF
>TRBV5-3
CARSRPFLSSYNSPLHF
>TRBV4-1
CASSQVTGERLF
>TRBV11-3
CASSQGRQGRSDTDTQYF
>TRBV5-6
CASSMLSSHEQYF
>TRBV28
CASSFRNYEQYF
>TRBV7-9
CASSFYGSYEQYF
>TRBV2
CASRLLGFYEQYF
>TRBV10-1
CASSGGLAGAEQYF